The entry below gives a single T cell receptor (beta chain) sequence along with its context. The target antigen is unknown. Using immunoSEQ multiplex PCR, the repertoire was profiled, and TCRdb retains in-frame clones only, with some absent. The sample lists 90,000 to 130,000 clones, about four fifths occurring once. The data stem from a study of T cell responses to AZD1222 COVID-19 vaccine. Points from the study as a whole: When two AZD1222 doses had been given, Spike-specific TCR breadth and depth rose. Baseline antibody screening turned up just six or seven seropositive AZD1222 recipients.

Trimming cost V 6 bases and J 6 bases; bases outside gene matches: 13. CDR1 is SGHTA and CDR2 is FQGTGA in the germline V gene. CDR3 length: 16 amino acids. This rearrangement joins TRBV7-3 to TRBJ2-1; 8 nucleotides agree with TRBD2. The TCR comes from an adult in good health. This specimen was peripheral blood, taken on day 0 of AZD1222 vaccination. CDR3 in amino acids: CASSPLTGTSLNEQFF. The CDR3 nucleotides are TGTGCCAGCAGTCCATTAACCGGGACTAGTCTCAATGAGCAGTTCTTC.